Listed here are 23 T cell receptor beta chains from one sample, sequenced in a study of identical twins. One entry per CDR3 protein, called by TCRdb with MiXCR from the 5' RACE reads. The sample contains approximately 210,000 distinct CDR3 sequences, over 8% of which appear only once. Material: memory (CD45RO+) T cells sorted from blood. Receptors originate from a woman between 18 and 29 years old in good health.

This clonotype was observed at least ten times. The V and J genes are TRBV6-1 and TRBJ2-3; D unclear. The germline V and J ends were trimmed by 7 bases and 0 bases, with 8 bases remaining between them. In germline, CDR1 is MNHNS, CDR2 SASEGT. CDR3 length equals 13 residues. CDR3 nucleotides: TGTGCCAGCAAACTTCTGAGCACAGATACGCAGTATTTT. Protein: CASKLLSTDTQYF.

This chain uses TRBV11-1 with TRBJ1-2, with D perhaps matching TRBD1 (5 bases). In germline, CDR1 is SGHAT, CDR2 FQDESV (reference sequence). The CDR3 covers 20 residues. V dropped 4 bases and J dropped 0 bases, with 27 bases sitting between them. The CDR3 loop is CASSSPSPRQGVYPNYGYTF. The CDR3 nucleotides are TGTGCCAGCAGCTCTCCCTCCCCGAGGCAGGGAGTATACCCTAACTATGGCTACACCTTC.

Only a few counts were recorded for this clonotype. The V gene is TRBV6-1, the J gene TRBJ2-7; TRBD1 is a possible D gene (6 bases). The V end lost 2 bases, the J end lost 2 bases, and 10 bases lay between the germline ends. The CDR3 extends over 14 amino acids. Germline CDR1 and CDR2: MNHNS and SASEGT. In nucleotides, the CDR3 is TGTGCCAGCAGTGAACCACAGGGCACCTACGAGCAGTACTTC. It is translated as CASSEPQGTYEQYF.

This clonotype turned up a few times. The chain joins TRBV6-1 to TRBJ1-1; D gene unclear. The germline V and J ends were trimmed by 7 bases and 6 bases, with 18 bases remaining between them. The CDR3 consists of 14 residues. The germline V gene encodes CDR1 MNHNS and CDR2 SASEGT. DNA of the CDR3: TGTGCCAGCACCTTAGTATGGGCAACTCCTGAAGCTTTCTTT. This encodes CASTLVWATPEAFF.

The rearrangement uses TRBV10-2 and TRBJ1-5; maybe TRBD1 (5 bases). The CDR3 extends over 14 amino acids. CDR1 and CDR2 (germline): WSHSY, SAAADI. The ends were cut back, 5 bases at V and 5 bases at J, with 13 bases in the middle. The CDR3 reads CASSHRDEYQPQHF. In DNA, the CDR3 is TGCGCCAGCAGTCACCGGGACGAATATCAGCCCCAGCATTTT.

V is TRBV9 and J is TRBJ2-7; TRBD1 aligns across 8 bases. V lost 3 bases and J lost 7; bases outside the gene matches: 6. Germline assignment: CDR1 SGDLS and CDR2 YYNGEE. The CDR3 has 13 residues. DNA of the CDR3: TGTGCCAGCAGCGGGACAGGGCTTGGGGAGCAGTACTTC. This codes for CASSGTGLGEQYF.

The table lists this clonotype with many counts. The genes are TRBV6-5 and TRBJ1-1, with D unresolved. The CDR3 is 14 amino acids. Germline CDR1 MNHEY, CDR2 SVGAGI. The V and J ends lost 2 bases and 1 base respectively, with 8 bases between them. The CDR3 bases are TGTGCCAGCAGTTACCCCGCGGAGAACACTGAAGCTTTCTTT. It yields the protein CASSYPAENTEAFF.

This rearrangement joins TRBV20-1 to TRBJ2-4; either TRBD1 or TRBD2 may supply D (6 bases each). Germline V CDR1 and CDR2: DFQATT, SNEGSKA (reference sequence). The V end lost 3 bases, the J end lost 6 bases, and 12 bases lay between the germline ends. This CDR3 comprises 13 residues. The CDR3 region has the DNA TGCAGTGCTAGCGAGGGGGGAGGAAACATTCAGTACTTC. Translating it yields CSASEGGGNIQYF.

This clonotype was detected ten times or more. Sequence at one end of the junction differs from germline and may be a read error. The V call is TRBV12-3 or TRBV12-4, the J call TRBJ1-2; D call uncertain. The length of the CDR3 is 15 residues. CDR3 sequence: CASSLGPQSGRGYTF. The CDR3, as DNA: TGTGCCAGCAGCTTAGGGCCCCAGAGTGGACGTGGCTACACCTTC.

This clonotype was seen only a few times. The genes are TRBV5-1 and TRBJ1-5; a possible D gene is TRBD1 (6 bases). With 4 bases removed from V and 6 bases from J, the gap between germline ends came to 14 bases. The length of the CDR3 is 14 residues. The germline gives CDR1 SGHRS, CDR2 YFSETQ. The CDR3 DNA reads TGCGCCAGCAGCGAGGGGTCGGGGGCTCAGCCCCAGCATTTT. This translates into CASSEGSGAQPQHF. The complete variable domain, with remaining parts taken from reference TRBV5-1 and TRBJ1-5, reads KAGVTQTPRYLIKTRGQQVTLSCSPISGHRSVSWYQQTPGQGLQFLFEYFSETQRNKGNFPGRFSGRQFSNSRSEMNVSTLELGDSALYLCASSEGSGAQPQHFGDGTRLSIL.

This clonotype was picked up a small number of times. This chain connects TRBV6-5 to TRBJ1-2; 12 bases match TRBD1. The CDR3 consists of 19 residues. Germline-derived CDR1 and CDR2 are MNHEY and SVGAGI. V lost 4 bases to trimming and J lost 6 bases; unmatched junction nucleotides: 18. CDR3 loop: CASSFRLPGQGAYKNGYTF. CDR3 coding DNA: TGTGCCAGCAGTTTTAGGCTTCCGGGACAGGGGGCTTATAAGAATGGCTACACCTTC.

There are a few counts of this clonotype. The chain is built from TRBV4-1 and TRBJ1-6, with D unclear. V dropped 6 bases and J dropped 9 bases, with 15 bases sitting between them. This CDR3 has 14 residues. Per germline, CDR1 MGHRA and CDR2 YSYEKL. The CDR3 protein is CASSQAIGSSPLHF. DNA of the CDR3: TGCGCCAGCAGTCAGGCCATAGGCAGTTCACCCCTCCACTTT.

This clonotype has at least ten counts. The genes are TRBV7-9 and TRBJ1-1; D possibly corresponds to TRBD1 (5 bases). The CDR3 spans 15 residues. The germline V gene has CDR1 SEHNR and CDR2 FQNEAQ (reference sequence). Trimming pared 1 base from V and 1 base from J, leaving 10 bases between. The chain's CDR3 is CASSLEGQKNTEAFF. CDR3 nucleotides: TGTGCCAGCAGCTTAGAGGGGCAGAAGAACACTGAAGCTTTCTTT.

The chain is built from TRBV6-5 and TRBJ2-5, with 7 bases that match TRBD1. CDR1 is MNHEY and CDR2 is SVGAGI in the germline V gene. The junction had 2 bases not matched to a gene; V was cut back by 6 bases and J by 1 base. The CDR3 spans 13 residues. This CDR3 is CASRYRGQETQYF. The CDR3 DNA follows: TGTGCCAGCAGATACAGGGGCCAAGAGACCCAGTACTTC.

In this sample, this clonotype turned up a few times. The V and J genes are TRBV6-6 and TRBJ2-7; unclear D gene. Trimming stripped 6 bases from V and 5 bases from J, with 11 bases between. CDR3 length: 12 amino acids. Looked up from germline, CDR1 is MNHNY and CDR2 is SVGAGI (reference sequence). CDR3 nucleotide sequence: TGTGCCAGCAGCTTAACCCTTAACGAGCAGTACTTC. Translation gives CASSLTLNEQYF.

This clonotype appeared a few times. The J gene is TRBJ1-1, the V gene TRBV12-3 or TRBV12-4, with D tentatively TRBD1 (5 bases). V lost 3 bases and J 1 base, leaving 12 bases between the germline ends. The CDR3 runs 15 residues. CDR3 bases: TGTGCCAGCAGTTTTGGGGGTACAGGGAACACTGAAGCTTTCTTT. Protein: CASSFGGTGNTEAFF.

The J gene is TRBJ2-5, the V gene TRBV27; D perhaps matches TRBD1 (5 bases). The V and J ends lost 5 bases and 1 base respectively, with 8 bases between them. In germline, CDR1 is MNHEY, CDR2 SMNVEV (reference sequence). The CDR3 spans 13 residues. CDR3 sequence: CASSQGSQETQYF. CDR3 in DNA: TGTGCCAGCAGTCAGGGTAGCCAAGAGACCCAGTACTTC.

This clonotype was picked up a small number of times. At one end the junction does not follow the germline gene, possibly because of a read error. This rearrangement joins TRBV27 to TRBJ2-7; TRBD1 matches at 7 bases. Germline CDR1 MNHEY, CDR2 SMNVEV (reference sequence). The CDR3 consists of 10 residues. The CDR3 is CASSGTVGNF. The CDR3 nucleotides are TGTGCCAGCAGTGGGACAGTGGGGAACTTC.

This clonotype was seen more than once but under ten times. V usage is TRBV18 and J usage is TRBJ2-3; TRBD2 agrees at 8 bases. V shed 6 bases and J 9 bases; nucleotides not matched to a gene: 14. The CDR3 is 15 residues long. CDR1 is KGHSH, CDR2 LQKENI, per germline. In DNA, the CDR3 is TGTGCCAGCTCGGAGTTAGCGGGGTTTCAGGCAACGCAGTATTTT. As protein: CASSELAGFQATQYF.

This clonotype was seen at least ten times. V usage is TRBV6-4 and J usage is TRBJ2-3; D possibly corresponds to TRBD1 (6 bases). The V end was cut by 3 bases, the J end by 4 bases, with 11 bases between. CDR3 size: 14 residues. Germline-derived CDR1 and CDR2 are MRHNA and SNTAGT. The CDR3 nucleotides read TGTGCCAGCAGTGAAGCAGGGGATGCAGATACGCAGTATTTT. Translation gives CASSEAGDADTQYF.

This clonotype was seen a few times. V and J are TRBV6-1 and TRBJ2-6; the D gene could be TRBD1 or TRBD2 (5 bases each). The V and J ends lost 8 bases and 0 bases respectively, with 11 bases between them. The germline gives CDR1 MNHNS, CDR2 SASEGT. CDR3 length: 15 amino acids. In DNA, the CDR3 is TGTGCCAGCGGGGGACGCCTCTCTGGGGCCAACGTCCTGACTTTC. Its protein is CASGGRLSGANVLTF.

This clonotype was counted many times. The chain is built from TRBV10-2 and TRBJ2-3; the D gene is possibly TRBD2 (5 bases). CDR1 WSHSY and CDR2 SAAADI come from the germline V gene. V gave up 3 bases and J gave up 0 bases, with 7 bases separating them. The CDR3 totals 14 residues. The DNA for the CDR3 is TGCGCCAGCAGTGATGGACTCAGCACAGATACGCAGTATTTT. The encoded protein is CASSDGLSTDTQYF.

The chain has TRBV12-3 or TRBV12-4 and TRBJ2-7; D unclear. The CDR3 totals 12 residues. V gave up 1 base and J gave up 7 bases, with 8 bases separating them. The CDR3 reads CASSLVPVEQYF. DNA for the CDR3: TGTGCCAGCAGTTTAGTCCCGGTGGAGCAGTACTTC.